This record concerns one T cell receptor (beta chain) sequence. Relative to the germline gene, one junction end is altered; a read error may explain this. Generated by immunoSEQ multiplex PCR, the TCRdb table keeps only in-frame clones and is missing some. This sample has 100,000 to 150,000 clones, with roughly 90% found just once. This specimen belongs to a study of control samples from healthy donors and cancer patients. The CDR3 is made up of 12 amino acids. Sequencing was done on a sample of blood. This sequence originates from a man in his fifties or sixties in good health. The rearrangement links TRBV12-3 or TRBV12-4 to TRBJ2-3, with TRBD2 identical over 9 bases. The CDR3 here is CASSLSGRQADF. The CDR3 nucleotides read TGTGCCAGCAGTTTGAGCGGGAGGCAAGCGGATTTT.